Shown below are 19 T cell receptor beta chains from a single sample sequenced in a study of beta chain features in type 1 diabetes (dated by TCRdb to about 2018). Libraries were constructed by the immunoSEQ multiplex PCR assay. All of the isolated RNA was reverse transcribed with the High Capacity cDNA Reverse Transcription Kit, so expressed TCRB transcripts were sequenced. Held by TCRdb, this immuneACCESS table contains in-frame sequences only and omits some clones. Under half of the omission traces to an unresolved V gene where checked; the cause of the rest is unknown. This sample is represented by about 620,000 clones; about 14% of them were singletons. The leading ten clones occupy approximately 0.099% of the sample. Sequencing input: naive CD4+ T cells from blood. This specimen's cell subset or site label, per the study, means: true naive CD4+ T cells. The receptor source for this set is a man between 18 and 29 years old in good health.

This chain joins TRBV4-2 and TRBJ2-5; either TRBD1 or TRBD2 may supply D (5 bases each). V was trimmed by 1 base and J by 4 bases, leaving 16 bases between them. The CDR3 is 16 amino acids. Germline V gene data show CDR1 as LGHNA and CDR2 as YNFKEQ. DNA for the CDR3: TGTGCCAGCAGCCAAGGGGCCGCAGGGAGTTCAGAGACCCAGTACTTC. Translation: CASSQGAAGSSETQYF.

The chain employs TRBV11-1 and TRBJ2-3; D possibly uses TRBD1 or TRBD2 (6 bases each). Trimming left V 7 bases short and J 5 bases short, with 10 bases between. The CDR3 covers 12 residues. Germline V gene data show CDR1 as SGHAT and CDR2 as FQDESV (reference sequence). CDR3 in amino acids: CASTKGGDTQYF. Written as DNA, the CDR3 is TGTGCCAGCACCAAGGGGGGAGATACGCAGTATTTT. Supplemented by reference TRBV11-1 and TRBJ2-3, the full variable domain reads EAEVAQSPRYKITEKSQAVAFWCDPISGHATLYWYRQILGQGPELLVQFQDESVVDDSQLPKDRFSAERLKGVDSTLKIQPAELGDSAMYLCASTKGGDTQYFGPGTRLTVL.

The chain combines TRBV6-5 with TRBJ1-2, with 7 bases identical to TRBD1. This CDR3 has 15 residues. Germline V gene data show CDR1 as MNHEY and CDR2 as SVGAGI. Unmatched junction bases numbered 10, after V lost 6 bases and J lost 3 bases. This CDR3 is CASSHDRASHYGYTF. The CDR3 DNA reads as TGTGCCAGCAGCCACGACAGGGCGTCCCACTATGGCTACACCTTC.

This clone has just a few counts. The V gene is TRBV4-1, the J gene TRBJ2-1; D may be TRBD1 (8 bases). CDR3 length: 17 amino acids. Looked up from germline, CDR1 is MGHRA and CDR2 is YSYEKL. Trimming removed 2 bases at V and 2 bases at J, with 16 bases between. The CDR3 nucleotides are TGCGCCAGCAGCCAACTGAGACAGGGGAGGGCCTACAATGAGCAGTTCTTC. Protein product: CASSQLRQGRAYNEQFF.

This chain uses TRBV21-1 with TRBJ1-2. TRBV21-1 is reported as a pseudogene. CDR3 length equals 13 residues. This CDR3 reads CASSIGTASGYTF. CDR3 in DNA: TGTGCCAGCAGCATCGGGACCGCGAGTGGCTACACCTTC.

V gene TRBV19 combines with J gene TRBJ2-4; 8 nucleotides align to TRBD1. Per germline, CDR1 LNHDA and CDR2 SQIVND (reference sequence). V shed 4 bases, J shed 4 bases, and the junction held 3 bases outside the gene matches. The CDR3 runs to 14 residues. The CDR3 spells CASSTWDRKNIQYF. The CDR3 DNA is TGTGCCAGTAGTACGTGGGACAGGAAAAACATTCAGTACTTC.

This clone was detected only a few times. The V call is TRBV7-3, the J call TRBJ1-1, with TRBD1 matching 8 bases. This CDR3 contains 14 residues. With V trimmed by 4 bases and J by 5 bases, 6 bases remained unmatched. Germline-derived CDR1 and CDR2 are SGHTA and FQGTGA. The CDR3 region is CASSSQGDVTEAFF. The CDR3 nucleotides read TGTGCCAGCAGCTCACAGGGGGATGTGACTGAAGCTTTCTTT.

This clone was seen once. V and J are TRBV6-1 and TRBJ2-7; D call uncertain. CDR3 length: 14 amino acids. Per germline, CDR1 MNHNS and CDR2 SASEGT. The V gene lost 0 bases and the J gene lost 3 bases, with 9 bases spanning the gap. CDR3 loop: CASSEASAGYEQYF. CDR3 nucleotides: TGTGCCAGCAGTGAAGCGTCAGCCGGCTACGAGCAGTACTTC.

The DNA of the CDR3 is TGTGCCAGCAGCTTGGTACGATTGAGGGATTACAATGAGCAGTTCTTC. Its translation: CASSLVRLRDYNEQFF. The V and J genes are TRBV5-6 and TRBJ2-1; TRBD2 is a possible D gene (5 bases). Per the germline V gene, CDR1 is SGHDT and CDR2 is YYEEEE. Between the trimmed V and J ends, which lost 0 bases and 4 bases, there was a span of 14 bases. This CDR3 is built from 16 residues.

The gene calls are TRBV30 and TRBJ1-2; D uncertain. The V end lost 2 bases, the J end lost 5 bases, and 6 bases lay between the germline ends. This CDR3 contains 11 residues. Germline V gives CDR1 GTSNPN, CDR2 SVGIG (reference sequence). CDR3 bases: TGTGCCTGGAGTCGGAGTTATGGCTACACCTTC. Its translation is CAWSRSYGYTF.

J is TRBJ2-5 and V is TRBV2; 9 bases map to TRBD1. Looked up from germline, CDR1 is SNHLY and CDR2 is FYNNEI. The CDR3 has 15 amino acids. J gave up 7 bases and V 6 bases, and 12 bases lay outside the gene matches. The chain's CDR3 is CASRPGQGGLGTQYF. The CDR3 nucleotides read TGTGCCAGCAGGCCGGGACAGGGTGGATTGGGGACCCAGTACTTC.

This chain joins TRBV5-1 and TRBJ1-4; D perhaps matches TRBD1 (6 bases). The V gene's germline CDR1 is SGHRS and CDR2 YFSETQ. The length of the CDR3 is 15 residues. V shed 3 bases and J shed 0 bases, with 9 bases lying between them. CDR3: CASSSNRATNEKLFF. CDR3 DNA: TGCGCCAGCAGCTCTAACAGGGCAACTAATGAAAAACTGTTTTTT.

The chain couples TRBV7-9 to TRBJ2-1; D is ambiguous. Looked up from germline, CDR1 is SEHNR and CDR2 is FQNEAQ (reference sequence). The ends were cut back, 5 bases at V and 2 bases at J, with 7 bases in the middle. CDR3 length: 13 residues. This CDR3 is CASSPAPYNEQFF. CDR3 sequence (DNA): TGTGCCAGCAGCCCCGCCCCCTACAATGAGCAGTTCTTC.

Worth noting for this clone: Other DNA sequences within the sample encode an identical CDR3. The chain couples TRBV18 to TRBJ2-6, with D uncertain. The CDR3 contains 15 residues. The V end lost 3 bases, the J end lost 4 bases, and 10 bases lay between the germline ends. CDR1 is KGHSH, CDR2 LQKENI, per germline. The CDR3 sequence: CASSPMGSGANVLTF. In DNA form, the CDR3 reads TGTGCCAGCTCACCTATGGGGTCCGGGGCCAACGTCCTGACTTTC.

J is TRBJ2-7 and V is TRBV7-2, with D possibly called TRBD1 or TRBD2 (9 bases each). V dropped 2 bases and J dropped 0 bases, with 23 bases sitting between them. The germline CDR1 and CDR2 sequences are SGHTA and FQGNSA. The CDR3 is 19 amino acids. In nucleotides, the CDR3 is TGTGCCAGCAGCTTAAGACAGGGGGTAGCGGGAGATCGCTCCTACGAGCAGTACTTC. Residues: CASSLRQGVAGDRSYEQYF.

This clone was recorded a few times. The CDR3 DNA is TGTGCCAGCAGCGATGGGACCGACACTGGAAACACCATATATTTT. This sequence encodes CASSDGTDTGNTIYF. The J gene is TRBJ1-3, the V gene TRBV5-4; D may be TRBD1 (5 bases). This CDR3 comprises 15 residues. Trimming removed 4 bases from V and 2 bases from J, with 13 bases in between. Germline V gene sequence: CDR1 SGHNT, CDR2 YYREEE (reference sequence).

The chain carries TRBV7-9 and TRBJ1-5; 9 bases match TRBD1. The CDR3 length is 15 residues. J was trimmed by 9 bases and V by 5 bases; bases with no gene match: 11. Per germline, CDR1 SEHNR and CDR2 FQNEAQ (reference sequence). The CDR3 DNA follows: TGTGCCAGCAGCCACCTGTTGGGACAGGGTCCGCCCCAGCATTTT. It yields the protein CASSHLLGQGPPQHF. The variable domain in full, completed from reference TRBV7-9 and TRBJ1-5, reads DTGVSQNPRHKITKRGQNVTFRCDPISEHNRLYWYRQTLGQGPEFLTYFQNEAQLEKSRLLSDRFSAERPKGSFSTLEIQRTEQGDSAMYLCASSHLLGQGPPQHFGDGTRLSIL.

As concerns this clone: Other DNA sequences in this sample translate to the same CDR3. The chain combines TRBV7-2 with TRBJ2-7; D is unclear. Trimming took off 3 bases at V and 0 bases at J, with 6 bases between the two ends. CDR3 size: 13 residues. Germline V gene sequence: CDR1 SGHTA, CDR2 FQGNSA. The DNA for the CDR3 is TGTGCCAGCAGCTTCACCAGCTCCTACGAGCAGTACTTC. Translated, it gives CASSFTSSYEQYF.

V and J are TRBV7-3 and TRBJ2-7, with D perhaps given as TRBD1 or TRBD2 (5 bases each). Trimming stripped 4 bases from V and 5 bases from J, with 15 bases between. Germline V gene sequence: CDR1 SGHTA, CDR2 FQGTGA. The CDR3 covers 14 residues. The CDR3 spells CASSSWGMQDEQYF. CDR3 nucleotide sequence: TGTGCCAGCAGCTCTTGGGGGATGCAGGACGAGCAGTACTTC.